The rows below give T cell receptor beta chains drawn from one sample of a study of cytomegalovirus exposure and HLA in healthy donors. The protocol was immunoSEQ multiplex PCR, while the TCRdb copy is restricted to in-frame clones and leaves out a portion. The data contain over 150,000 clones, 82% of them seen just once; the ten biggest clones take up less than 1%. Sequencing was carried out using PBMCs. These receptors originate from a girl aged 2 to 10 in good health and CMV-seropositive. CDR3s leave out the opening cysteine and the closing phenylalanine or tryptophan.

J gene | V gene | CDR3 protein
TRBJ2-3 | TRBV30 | AWSTGVPDTQY
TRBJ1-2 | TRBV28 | ASYKPYGYT
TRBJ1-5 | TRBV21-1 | ASSPRDRGRSGNQPQH
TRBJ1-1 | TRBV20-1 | SASPRVEAF
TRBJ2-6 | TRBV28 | ASSLGVGRTLSGANVLT
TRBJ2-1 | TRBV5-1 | ASSLGSSYNEQF
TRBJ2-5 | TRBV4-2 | ASSREGTSGSSRETQY
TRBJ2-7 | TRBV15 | ATSRGQGGPYEQY
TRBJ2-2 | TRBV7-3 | ASSFSPPGQVNTGELF
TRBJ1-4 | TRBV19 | ASSIAGAEKLF
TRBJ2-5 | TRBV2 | ASTRTSGKAETQY
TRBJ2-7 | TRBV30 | AWSSGTGLYEQY
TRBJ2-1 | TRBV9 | ASSVDGRLASQHEQF
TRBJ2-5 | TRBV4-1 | ASSQEGGTGLKETQY
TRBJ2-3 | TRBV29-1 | SGRDIGTDTQY
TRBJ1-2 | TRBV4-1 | ASSQGPGVGYGYT
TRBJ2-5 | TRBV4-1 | ASSQGGLAGETQY
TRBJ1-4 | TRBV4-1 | ASRNLSLRGAGEKLF
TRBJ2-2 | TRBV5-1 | ASSPRGSPLTGELF
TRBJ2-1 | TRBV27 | ASRPGEGGRPSYNEQF
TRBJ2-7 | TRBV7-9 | ASSFTRPSSYEQY
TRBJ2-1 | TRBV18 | ASSLSSGTSYNEQF
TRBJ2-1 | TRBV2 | ASSPTAGGRMNEQF
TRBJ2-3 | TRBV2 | ARSGTDTQY
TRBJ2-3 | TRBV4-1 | ASSPGLAGPVTDTQY
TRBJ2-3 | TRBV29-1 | SVELRARTGDTQY
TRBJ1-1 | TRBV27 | ASSFASRGNTEAF
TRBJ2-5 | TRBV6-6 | ASRQPGQEETQY
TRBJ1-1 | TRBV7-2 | ASVRGMNTEAF